This is a list of T cell receptor beta chains from one sample in a study of blood T cell repertoires in COVID-19. Profiled with immunoSEQ multiplex PCR; TCRdb holds only in-frame clones, not every one. This sample has about 260,000 clones, with approximately 88% found just once. Material for sequencing was PBMCs or T cells enriched from blood (not recorded which). The receptors were gathered from a woman aged 40 to 49 who had been exposed to COVID-19. Both conserved end residues are part of each CDR3. The order of the fields is CDR3 protein, CDR3 DNA, J gene, clone size, D gene, V gene. D genes are given only for firm matches. For some rows the clone size is stated as once, few or many, or as a class when expanded; others skip it.

CDR3aa: CASSLGLNYEQYF; CDR3nt: TGTGCCAGCAGCCTCGGACTAAACTACGAGCAGTACTTC; j_gene: TRBJ2-7; abundance: -; d_gene: -; v_gene: TRBV5-8
CDR3aa: CAWDPGQGFSETQYF; CDR3nt: TGTGCCTGGGATCCGGGACAGGGGTTTTCAGAGACCCAGTACTTC; j_gene: TRBJ2-5; abundance: once; d_gene: TRBD1; v_gene: TRBV30
CDR3aa: CASSFPFQALFHF; CDR3nt: TGTGCCAGCAGCTTCCCCTTCCAGGCCCTCTTCCACTTT; j_gene: TRBJ1-6; abundance: -; d_gene: -; v_gene: TRBV7-3
CDR3aa: CASSLQGNTGELFF; CDR3nt: TGCGCCAGCAGTCTACAGGGCAACACCGGGGAGCTGTTTTTT; j_gene: TRBJ2-2; abundance: -; d_gene: -; v_gene: TRBV5-1
CDR3aa: CASSLLAGGTEAFF; CDR3nt: TGTGCCAGCAGCTTATTGGCAGGGGGTACTGAAGCTTTCTTT; j_gene: TRBJ1-1; abundance: -; d_gene: TRBD1; v_gene: TRBV7-6
CDR3aa: CAIERSTDTQYF; CDR3nt: TGTGCCATCGAGCGGAGCACAGATACGCAGTATTTT; j_gene: TRBJ2-3; abundance: -; d_gene: -; v_gene: TRBV7-9
CDR3aa: CAISPRTGAYNEQFF; CDR3nt: TGTGCCATCAGTCCCCGGACAGGGGCTTACAATGAGCAGTTCTTC; j_gene: TRBJ2-1; abundance: -; d_gene: TRBD1; v_gene: TRBV10-3
CDR3aa: CSVEDRSTEAFF; CDR3nt: TGCAGCGTTGAAGACAGAAGCACTGAAGCTTTCTTT; j_gene: TRBJ1-1; abundance: -; d_gene: -; v_gene: TRBV29-1
CDR3aa: CASSSSGFQETQYF; CDR3nt: TGTGCCAGCAGCTCTTCGGGGTTCCAAGAGACCCAGTACTTC; j_gene: TRBJ2-5; abundance: -; d_gene: -; v_gene: TRBV5-4
CDR3aa: CASSIKRGQGATYGYTF; CDR3nt: TGTGCCAGCAGTATTAAGCGGGGACAGGGGGCGACCTATGGCTACACCTTC; j_gene: TRBJ1-2; abundance: once; d_gene: TRBD1; v_gene: TRBV27
CDR3aa: CASSFTPGQNAPRNF; CDR3nt: TGTGCCAGCAGTTTTACCCCGGGACAGAATGCCCCCCGCAACTTC; j_gene: TRBJ2-7; abundance: -; d_gene: TRBD1; v_gene: TRBV6-5
CDR3aa: CASSLGRGNTEAFF; CDR3nt: TGTGCCAGCAGCCTGGGGCGGGGGAACACTGAAGCTTTCTTT; j_gene: TRBJ1-1; abundance: -; d_gene: -; v_gene: TRBV7-2
CDR3aa: CASGLSLRTGSNEQFF; CDR3nt: TGTGCTAGTGGTTTGTCCCTCCGGACAGGGAGCAATGAGCAGTTCTTC; j_gene: TRBJ2-1; abundance: -; d_gene: TRBD1; v_gene: TRBV12-5
CDR3aa: CASSPPGVGGATEAFF; CDR3nt: TGTGCCAGCTCACCACCGGGGGTGGGGGGGGCCACTGAAGCTTTCTTT; j_gene: TRBJ1-1; abundance: -; d_gene: -; v_gene: TRBV18
CDR3aa: CASSLGDRDEQFF; CDR3nt: TGCGCCAGCAGCTTGGGGGACAGGGATGAGCAGTTCTTC; j_gene: TRBJ2-1; abundance: -; d_gene: TRBD1; v_gene: TRBV5-1
CDR3aa: CASRTGGGETQYF; CDR3nt: TGTGCCAGCAGAACGGGGGGTGGAGAGACCCAGTACTTC; j_gene: TRBJ2-5; abundance: -; d_gene: TRBD2; v_gene: TRBV5-4
CDR3aa: CASSLVRGPVYEQYF; CDR3nt: TGTGCCAGCAGCTTAGTCAGGGGGCCAGTCTACGAGCAGTACTTC; j_gene: TRBJ2-7; abundance: -; d_gene: TRBD1; v_gene: TRBV11-2
CDR3aa: CASSLTVYGYTF; CDR3nt: TGTGCCAGCAGTTTGACAGTCTATGGCTACACCTTC; j_gene: TRBJ1-2; abundance: -; d_gene: -; v_gene: TRBV28
CDR3aa: CASSSNPPSTNSNQPQHF; CDR3nt: TGCGCCAGCAGTTCTAATCCTCCAAGTACTAATAGCAATCAGCCCCAGCATTTT; j_gene: TRBJ1-5; abundance: few; d_gene: -; v_gene: TRBV23-1
CDR3aa: CASRSSTGYGYTF; CDR3nt: TGTGCCAGCAGATCCTCGACAGGTTATGGCTACACCTTC; j_gene: TRBJ1-2; abundance: -; d_gene: -; v_gene: TRBV3-1/TRBV3-2
CDR3aa: CASSLVPGEQYF; CDR3nt: TGTGCCAGCAGTTTAGTCCCGGGCGAGCAGTACTTC; j_gene: TRBJ2-7; abundance: -; d_gene: -; v_gene: TRBV12-3/TRBV12-4
CDR3aa: CASSPRAGRTNTGELFF; CDR3nt: TGTGCCAGCAGCCCCAGAGCAGGGAGGACGAACACCGGGGAGCTGTTTTTT; j_gene: TRBJ2-2; abundance: -; d_gene: -; v_gene: TRBV7-8
CDR3aa: CASSGQRRGGSETQYF; CDR3nt: TGTGCCAGCAGTGGCCAGCGTAGAGGAGGATCCGAGACCCAGTACTTC; j_gene: TRBJ2-5; abundance: -; d_gene: -; v_gene: TRBV6-1
CDR3aa: CASWDGGWGYTF; CDR3nt: TGTGCCAGCTGGGACGGGGGATGGGGCTACACCTTC; j_gene: TRBJ1-2; abundance: -; d_gene: -; v_gene: TRBV12-3/TRBV12-4
CDR3aa: CASSGDRDRLYGYTF; CDR3nt: TGTGCCAGCAGCGGGGACCGGGACAGACTCTATGGCTACACCTTC; j_gene: TRBJ1-2; abundance: -; d_gene: TRBD1; v_gene: TRBV5-4
CDR3aa: CASSQGQYTEAFF; CDR3nt: TGTGCCAGCTCACAAGGACAGTACACTGAAGCTTTCTTT; j_gene: TRBJ1-1; abundance: many; d_gene: -; v_gene: TRBV18
CDR3aa: CAWNNDRMNTEAFF; CDR3nt: TGTGCCTGGAATAACGACAGGATGAACACTGAAGCTTTCTTT; j_gene: TRBJ1-1; abundance: -; d_gene: -; v_gene: TRBV30
CDR3aa: CASSLDGNYGYTF; CDR3nt: TGTGCCAGCAGTTTAGACGGGAATTATGGCTACACCTTC; j_gene: TRBJ1-2; abundance: -; d_gene: -; v_gene: TRBV12-3/TRBV12-4
CDR3aa: CSVEDRTGRNTQYF; CDR3nt: TGCAGCGTTGAAGATAGGACAGGGAGGAATACGCAGTATTTT; j_gene: TRBJ2-3; abundance: -; d_gene: TRBD1; v_gene: TRBV29-1
CDR3aa: CASSYSGTGNEKLFF; CDR3nt: TGTGCCAGCAGTTACTCAGGGACAGGGAATGAAAAACTGTTTTTT; j_gene: TRBJ1-4; abundance: -; d_gene: TRBD1; v_gene: TRBV6-5
CDR3aa: CSLSRGTGLTDTQYF; CDR3nt: TGCAGCCTATCGAGGGGGACAGGGTTAACAGATACGCAGTATTTT; j_gene: TRBJ2-3; abundance: -; d_gene: TRBD1; v_gene: TRBV29-1
CDR3aa: CASSPGQGVGNQPQHF; CDR3nt: TGTGCCAGCAGTCCCGGACAGGGCGTGGGCAATCAGCCCCAGCATTTT; j_gene: TRBJ1-5; abundance: -; d_gene: TRBD1; v_gene: TRBV28
CDR3aa: CASSPAGRERYGYTF; CDR3nt: TGTGCCAGCAGCCCCGCCGGGAGGGAGAGATATGGCTACACCTTC; j_gene: TRBJ1-2; abundance: -; d_gene: -; v_gene: TRBV28
CDR3aa: CASSLEGGKTEAFF; CDR3nt: TGCGCCAGCAGCTTGGAAGGCGGGAAGACTGAAGCTTTCTTT; j_gene: TRBJ1-1; abundance: once; d_gene: -; v_gene: TRBV5-1
CDR3aa: CSASLGDRAKPQHF; CDR3nt: TGCAGTGCTAGTCTTGGGGACAGGGCGAAGCCCCAGCATTTT; j_gene: TRBJ1-5; abundance: few; d_gene: TRBD1; v_gene: TRBV20-1
CDR3aa: CASSRGGSLNTEAFF; CDR3nt: TGTGCCAGTAGTAGAGGGGGCAGCTTGAACACTGAAGCTTTCTTT; j_gene: TRBJ1-1; abundance: -; d_gene: TRBD1; v_gene: TRBV19
CDR3aa: CASRTGTGYTGELFF; CDR3nt: TGTGCCAGCAGAACCGGGACAGGGTACACCGGGGAGCTGTTTTTT; j_gene: TRBJ2-2; abundance: -; d_gene: TRBD1; v_gene: TRBV6-5
CDR3aa: CASSNRDRGYTEAFF; CDR3nt: TGTGCCAGCAGCAACCGGGACAGGGGATACACTGAAGCTTTCTTT; j_gene: TRBJ1-1; abundance: -; d_gene: TRBD1; v_gene: TRBV7-9
CDR3aa: CASSQDGTGNQPQHF; CDR3nt: TGTGCCAGCAGCCAAGATGGGACAGGCAATCAGCCCCAGCATTTT; j_gene: TRBJ1-5; abundance: -; d_gene: TRBD1; v_gene: TRBV3-1/TRBV3-2
CDR3aa: CASSHPLRTGIGNTIYF; CDR3nt: TGCGCCAGCAGCCACCCCCTGAGGACAGGCATAGGAAACACCATATATTTT; j_gene: TRBJ1-3; abundance: -; d_gene: TRBD1; v_gene: TRBV4-1
CDR3aa: CASSQRLVVTDTQYF; CDR3nt: TGTGCCAGCAGCCAACGTCTAGTTGTCACAGATACGCAGTATTTT; j_gene: TRBJ2-3; abundance: -; d_gene: -; v_gene: TRBV3-1/TRBV3-2
CDR3aa: CASSKGVELGYEQYF; CDR3nt: TGTGCCAGCAGCAAAGGGGTAGAGTTGGGGTACGAGCAGTACTTC; j_gene: TRBJ2-7; abundance: -; d_gene: -; v_gene: TRBV7-2
CDR3aa: CASSLSAPTYEQYF; CDR3nt: TGTGCCAGCAGCTTAAGCGCTCCAACCTACGAGCAGTACTTC; j_gene: TRBJ2-7; abundance: -; d_gene: -; v_gene: TRBV11-2
CDR3aa: CATNHQGGTEAFF; CDR3nt: TGTGCCACGAACCACCAGGGGGGCACTGAAGCTTTCTTT; j_gene: TRBJ1-1; abundance: -; d_gene: TRBD1; v_gene: TRBV19
CDR3aa: CASSPTDWRSGELFF; CDR3nt: TGTGCCAGCAGCCCGACGGACTGGAGGAGCGGGGAGCTGTTTTTT; j_gene: TRBJ2-2; abundance: -; d_gene: -; v_gene: TRBV7-7
CDR3aa: CASSSVTSGNTGELFF; CDR3nt: TGTGCCAGCAGCTCAGTGACTAGCGGGAACACCGGGGAGCTGTTTTTT; j_gene: TRBJ2-2; abundance: -; d_gene: TRBD2; v_gene: TRBV7-6
CDR3aa: CASSRQGDTEAFF; CDR3nt: TGTGCCAGCAGCCGACAGGGGGATACTGAAGCTTTCTTT; j_gene: TRBJ1-1; abundance: -; d_gene: TRBD1; v_gene: TRBV3-1/TRBV3-2
CDR3aa: CASSVEGAYGYTF; CDR3nt: TGTGCCAGCAGTGTTGAGGGGGCCTATGGCTACACCTTC; j_gene: TRBJ1-2; abundance: -; d_gene: TRBD1; v_gene: TRBV12-3/TRBV12-4